These 27 T cell receptor beta chains were sequenced from one sample in a study of blood T cell repertoires in COVID-19 (dated by TCRdb to the early 2020s). The library was produced with the immunoSEQ multiplex PCR assay. What TCRdb holds here is the immuneACCESS table cut down to in-frame rearrangements. Part of the clones is not present; checked against another copy, under half of the missing clones reflect an unresolved V gene, and the others are unexplained. This sample gives some 170,000 clones in total; approximately 80% of them show up just once. Approximately 9% of the sample rests with the top ten. The sequencing input was peripheral blood. Receptors were obtained from a woman in her 50s with active or convalescent COVID-19.

J is TRBJ1-3 and V is TRBV3-1 (or the pseudogene TRBV3-2), with 7 bases matching TRBD1. The junction had 5 bases not matched to a gene; V was cut back by 4 bases and J by 2 bases. Per germline, CDR1 LGHDT and CDR2 YNNKEL (reference sequence). The CDR3 is 15 residues long. The CDR3 coding sequence is TGTGCCAGCAGCCGAGGACAGGCCACTGGAAACACCATATATTTT. As protein: CASSRGQATGNTIYF.

The chain recombines TRBV7-2 with TRBJ2-7, with TRBD1 matching over 7 bases. The CDR3 is 14 residues long. Germline loops: CDR1 SGHTA, CDR2 FQGNSA. V shed 4 bases and J 0 bases; nucleotides not matched to a gene: 3. The chain's CDR3 is CASSSDRDSYEQYF. CDR3 DNA: TGTGCCAGCAGCTCCGACAGGGACTCCTACGAGCAGTACTTC.

This chain links TRBV30 with TRBJ1-1; a possible D gene is TRBD1 (6 bases). The CDR3 runs to 14 residues. Germline loops: CDR1 GTSNPN, CDR2 SVGIG (reference sequence). Trimming stripped 0 bases from V and 1 base from J, with 9 bases between. The CDR3 loop reads CAWSVNRANTEAFF. The CDR3 nucleotides read TGTGCCTGGAGTGTTAACAGGGCGAACACTGAAGCTTTCTTT.

J is TRBJ2-3 and V is TRBV15; 8 bases agree with TRBD1. The CDR3 totals 16 residues. V was clipped by 0 bases and J by 2 bases; unmatched bases: 4. Germline V gene data show CDR1 as LNHNV and CDR2 as YYDKDF (reference sequence). The CDR3 region has the DNA TGTGCCACCAGCAGAGATCTGACAGGGGCCACAGATACGCAGTATTTT. Amino acids: CATSRDLTGATDTQYF. Based on the CDR3 plus reference TRBV15 and TRBJ2-3, the full variable domain is DAMVIQNPRYQVTQFGKPVTLSCSQTLNHNVMYWYQQKSSQAPKLLFHYYDKDFNNEADTPDNFQSRRPNTSFCFLDIRSPGLGDTAMYLCATSRDLTGATDTQYFGPGTRLTVL.

The DNA of the CDR3 is TGTGCCATCAGTGACGCTAGCGGGAGCAATGAGCAGTTCTTC. Protein sequence: CAISDASGSNEQFF. The rearrangement links TRBV10-3 to TRBJ2-1, with 10 bases that match TRBD2. The CDR3 extends over 14 amino acids. Trimming cost V 3 bases and J 6 bases; bases outside gene matches: 2. Germline assignment: CDR1 ENHRY and CDR2 SYGVKD.

The J gene is TRBJ2-5, the V gene TRBV11-1; the match to TRBD1 covers 7 bases. Germline loops: CDR1 SGHAT, CDR2 FQDESV (reference sequence). CDR3 length: 15 residues. V shed 0 bases and J 4 bases; nucleotides not matched to a gene: 5. The DNA of the CDR3 is TGTGCCAGCAGCTTAGCGGCCACAGGGGTAGAGACCCAGTACTTC. This encodes CASSLAATGVETQYF.

This chain uses TRBV16 with TRBJ1-6; weak D call: TRBD1 (6 bases). The CDR3 consists of 14 residues. Trimming left V 0 bases short and J 9 bases short, with 9 bases between. Per germline, CDR1 KGHSY and CDR2 FQNENV. The CDR3 reads CASSQSQQGSPLHF. Here the CDR3 DNA reads TGTGCCAGCAGCCAATCCCAACAGGGTTCACCCCTCCACTTT. The variable domain in full, with the rest retrieved from reference TRBV16 and TRBJ1-6, is GEEVAQTPKHLVRGEGQKAKLYCAPIKGHSYVFWYQQVLKNEFKFLISFQNENVFDETGMPKERFSAKCLPNSPCSLEIQATKLEDSAVYFCASSQSQQGSPLHFGNGTRLTVT.

CDR3 protein: CASSIEPWTSGDNEQFF. In DNA, the CDR3 is TGTGCCAGTAGTATTGAACCCTGGACTAGCGGGGACAATGAGCAGTTCTTC. V gene TRBV19 combines with J gene TRBJ2-1, with 12 bases matching TRBD2. Germline V gene lookup returns CDR1 LNHDA and CDR2 SQIVND (reference sequence). This CDR3 spans 17 amino acids. Trimming cost V 3 bases and J 5 bases; bases outside gene matches: 8.

V is TRBV2 and J is TRBJ2-2, with 8 bases fitting TRBD2. The CDR3 loop spans 15 amino acids. Germline V lookup: CDR1 SNHLY, CDR2 FYNNEI. Trimming removed 7 bases from V and 7 bases from J; junction bases left unmatched: 11. The CDR3 loop is CASNAQRERSGELFF. For the CDR3, the DNA is TGTGCCAGCAATGCCCAGCGGGAGCGGAGCGGGGAGCTGTTTTTT.

J is TRBJ1-5 and V is TRBV5-4, with TRBD1 matching 7 bases. The CDR3 runs to 14 residues. Germline loops: CDR1 SGHNT, CDR2 YYREEE (reference sequence). The junction had 6 bases not matched to a gene; V was cut back by 4 bases and J by 5 bases. CDR3 DNA: TGTGCCAGCAGCCTCAGGGGGTCCGATCAGCCCCAGCATTTT. It codes for CASSLRGSDQPQHF. The complete variable domain, with remaining parts taken from reference TRBV5-4 and TRBJ1-5, reads ETGVTQSPTHLIKTRGQQVTLRCSSQSGHNTVSWYQQALGQGPQFIFQYYREEENGRGNFPPRFSGLQFPNYSSELNVNALELDDSALYLCASSLRGSDQPQHFGDGTRLSIL.

The chain is built from TRBV2 and TRBJ2-3; no clear D. The CDR3 covers 14 residues. The germline CDR1 and CDR2 sequences are SNHLY and FYNNEI. Trimming cost V 7 bases and J 2 bases, with 13 bases left between them. CDR3 sequence: CASTARGHTDTQYF. CDR3 bases: TGTGCCAGCACCGCCCGTGGCCACACAGATACGCAGTATTTT.

The chain joins TRBV24-1 to TRBJ2-3; the D gene is possibly TRBD1 (7 bases). V lost 3 bases and J 0 bases, leaving 15 bases between the germline ends. The CDR3 runs 17 residues. Germline CDR1 is KGHDR and CDR2 is SFDVKD. The CDR3 DNA follows: TGTGCCACCAGTGATGGAGGGACAGCCCCTAGCACAGATACGCAGTATTTT. It codes for CATSDGGTAPSTDTQYF.

This rearrangement joins TRBV5-1 to TRBJ2-1, with D maybe TRBD2 (5 bases). Trimming removed 0 bases at V and 10 bases at J, with 11 bases between. CDR3 length equals 13 residues. CDR1 and CDR2 (germline): SGHRS, YFSETQ. CDR3 DNA sequence: TGCGCCAGCAGCTTGGTTCTAGCCAGCGAGCAGTTCTTC. Amino acids: CASSLVLASEQFF.

This rearrangement joins TRBV28 to TRBJ2-1, with D hard to call. The germline V and J ends were trimmed by 6 bases and 0 bases, with 12 bases remaining between them. CDR3 size: 15 residues. Per the germline V gene, CDR1 is MDHEN and CDR2 is SYDVKM. In nucleotides, the CDR3 is TGTGCCAGCAGCCGCTCCCTGAGCTCCTACAATGAGCAGTTCTTC. Translation gives CASSRSLSSYNEQFF.

This rearrangement joins TRBV5-6 to TRBJ2-7, with D maybe TRBD2 (6 bases). Trimming shortened V by 0 bases and J by 6 bases, and 19 bases separated the two germline ends. CDR3 length equals 16 residues. Germline V gene lookup returns CDR1 SGHDT and CDR2 YYEEEE. The CDR3: CASSLAIGGLFGEQYF. CDR3 in DNA: TGTGCCAGCAGCTTGGCCATCGGGGGTCTCTTCGGCGAGCAGTACTTC.

V and J are TRBV6-5 and TRBJ1-2; D gene unclear. V lost 6 bases, J lost 2 bases, and 10 bases lay in between. The CDR3 has 13 amino acids. From germline, CDR1 is MNHEY and CDR2 SVGAGI. Here the CDR3 reads CASSLQLNYGYTF. The DNA for the CDR3 is TGTGCCAGCAGCCTACAGCTAAACTATGGCTACACCTTC.

The chain has TRBV2 and TRBJ2-7; D might be TRBD2 (7 bases). CDR3 size: 14 residues. The V and J ends lost 2 bases and 7 bases respectively, with 15 bases between them. Germline loops: CDR1 SNHLY, CDR2 FYNNEI. The DNA for the CDR3 is TGTGCCAGCAGTGAAAACCCGAGGGGGGGGGAGCAGTACTTC. Its protein is CASSENPRGGEQYF.

The rearrangement links TRBV7-2 to TRBJ2-7, with D maybe TRBD1 (6 bases). Germline V gene lookup returns CDR1 SGHTA and CDR2 FQGNSA. The CDR3 spans 16 residues. The germline V and J ends were trimmed by 4 bases and 3 bases, with 19 bases remaining between them. The CDR3 here is CASSYLTSGTYYEQYF. CDR3 DNA sequence: TGTGCCAGCAGCTACTTGACCTCCGGGACATACTACGAGCAGTACTTC.

The chain carries TRBV2 and TRBJ2-4; a possible D gene is TRBD1 (5 bases). Germline V gene lookup returns CDR1 SNHLY and CDR2 FYNNEI. The CDR3 consists of 15 residues. The V end was cut by 4 bases, the J end by 0 bases, with 10 bases between. The CDR3 DNA sequence: TGTGCCAGCAGTGTGGACAAACTAGCCAAAAACATTCAGTACTTC. This gives the protein CASSVDKLAKNIQYF.

The chain uses TRBV7-9 and TRBJ2-2, with TRBD2 matching over 13 bases. V shed 7 bases and J 0 bases; nucleotides not matched to a gene: 5. The germline V gene has CDR1 SEHNR and CDR2 FQNEAQ (reference sequence). This CDR3 spans 17 amino acids. CDR3 residues: CASTTGTSGANTGELFF. Written as DNA, the CDR3 is TGTGCCAGCACGACCGGGACTAGCGGGGCGAACACCGGGGAGCTGTTTTTT.

The chain combines TRBV3-1 (or the pseudogene TRBV3-2) with TRBJ1-3, with 8 bases fitting TRBD1. This CDR3 spans 18 amino acids. V was clipped by 1 base and J by 0 bases; unmatched bases: 8. Germline CDR1 reads LGHDT; CDR2 reads YNNKEL (reference sequence). DNA for the CDR3: TGTGCCAGCAGCCAAGGGGGACAGGTGAGAAGCTCTGGAAACACCATATATTTT. This sequence encodes CASSQGGQVRSSGNTIYF.

Notes on this clone: Just one base apart from a much larger clone, this may be a read error. The same CDR3 can be traced to other DNA sequences in this sample. This chain links TRBV28 with TRBJ1-5; D remains ambiguous. Germline lookup yields CDR1 MDHEN and CDR2 SYDVKM. V shed 4 bases and J shed 5 bases, with 12 bases lying between them. The CDR3 covers 14 residues. Here the CDR3 reads CASSYRHGDQPQHF. For the CDR3, the DNA is TGTGCCAGCAGTTATCGACATGGCGATCAGCCCCAGCATTTT.

The rearrangement links TRBV5-1 to TRBJ1-6; D is perhaps TRBD1 (5 bases). Germline V gene sequence: CDR1 SGHRS, CDR2 YFSETQ. The CDR3 has 16 amino acids. Trimming took off 4 bases at V and 7 bases at J, with 18 bases between the two ends. The CDR3 DNA reads TGCGCCAGCAGCGTAACGTCGGGACGGGAGAATTCACCCCTCCACTTT. Its translation is CASSVTSGRENSPLHF.

This chain uses TRBV11-3 with TRBJ2-1, with 11 bases aligning to TRBD2. The junction had 5 bases not matched to a gene; V was cut back by 6 bases and J by 4 bases. The CDR3 length is 15 residues. Germline lookup yields CDR1 SGHNT and CDR2 YENEEA. This chain's CDR3 is CASSDGTSGYNEQFF. The CDR3 bases are TGTGCCAGCAGTGACGGGACTAGCGGTTACAATGAGCAGTTCTTC. The full variable domain, rest sourced from reference TRBV11-3 and TRBJ2-1, is EAGVVQSPRYKIIEKKQPVAFWCNPISGHNTLYWYLQNLGQGPELLIRYENEEAVDDSQLPKDRFSAERLKGVDSTLKIQPAELGDSAVYLCASSDGTSGYNEQFFGPGTRLTVL.

This clone was seen a single time. This rearrangement joins TRBV2 to TRBJ2-6, with TRBD2 matching over 10 bases. Germline CDR1 and CDR2: SNHLY and FYNNEI. V shed 6 bases and J 0 bases; nucleotides not matched to a gene: 5. This CDR3 has 17 residues. CDR3 in DNA: TGTGCCAGCAGCGTTAGCGGGGGGCGCTCTGGGGCCAACGTCCTGACTTTC. It encodes CASSVSGGRSGANVLTF.

V and J are TRBV5-1 and TRBJ1-6; 9 nucleotides agree with TRBD1. V trimming: 0 bases; J trimming: 8 bases; junction bases outside the gene matches: 6. The CDR3 runs to 16 residues. Germline assignment: CDR1 SGHRS and CDR2 YFSETQ. CDR3 region: CASSLDRDRAYSPLHF. In nucleotides, the CDR3 is TGCGCCAGCAGCTTGGACCGGGACAGGGCGTATTCACCCCTCCACTTT.

Of note for this clone: This sample includes further DNA sequences coding for the same CDR3. The chain couples TRBV18 to TRBJ2-3; D ambiguous. The CDR3 spans 12 residues. Between the trimmed V and J ends, which lost 3 bases and 5 bases, there was a span of 6 bases. Per the germline V gene, CDR1 is KGHSH and CDR2 is LQKENI. Written as DNA, the CDR3 is TGTGCCAGCTCACCCACCGGAGATACGCAGTATTTT. Translating it yields CASSPTGDTQYF. Variable domain in full (rest from reference TRBV18 and TRBJ2-3): NAGVMQNPRHLVRRRGQEARLRCSPMKGHSHVYWYRQLPEEGLKFMVYLQKENIIDESGMPKERFSAEFPKEGPSILRIQQVVRGDSAAYFCASSPTGDTQYFGPGTRLTVL.